A single sample gave rise to the 28 T cell receptor beta chains below, sequenced in a study of blood T cell repertoires in COVID-19 (dated by TCRdb to the early 2020s). Library generation was performed with the immunoSEQ multiplex PCR assay. Not all clones reach the TCRdb copy of this immuneACCESS table, which keeps in-frame sequences only. Checked studies attribute under half of the gap to unresolved V genes and leave the rest unexplained. This sample is represented by more than 70,000 clones; more than 80% of them were singletons. The ten largest clones add up to 10% of the sample. The material sequenced was peripheral blood. The receptors derive from a woman aged 70-85 years with acute or convalescent COVID-19.

The V call is TRBV19, the J call TRBJ1-3; 7 bases are shared with TRBD1. The CDR3 has 15 residues. Germline-derived CDR1 and CDR2 are LNHDA and SQIVND (reference sequence). Trimming took 6 bases from V and 2 from J; bases not matched to a gene: 7. CDR3 region: CASSASGTAGNTIYF. CDR3 DNA: TGTGCCAGTAGCGCTTCCGGGACAGCTGGAAACACCATATATTTT.

The rearrangement uses TRBV10-3 and TRBJ1-1; D remains unclear. Germline V gives CDR1 ENHRY, CDR2 SYGVKD. The V end lost 6 bases, the J end lost 2 bases, and 7 bases lay between the germline ends. The CDR3 is 12 residues long. This CDR3 reads CAISKANTEAFF. The CDR3 DNA follows: TGTGCCATCAGCAAAGCAAACACTGAAGCTTTCTTT.

The chain combines TRBV7-9 with TRBJ2-7; 7 nucleotides match TRBD1. Germline V lookup: CDR1 SEHNR, CDR2 FQNEAQ (reference sequence). The V and J ends lost 5 bases and 2 bases, in that order; junction bases with no gene match: 3. This CDR3 region has 13 residues. The DNA of the CDR3 is TGTGCCAGCAGCCACAGGGGAGCCTACGAGCAGTACTTC. Amino acids: CASSHRGAYEQYF.

The chain carries TRBV27 and TRBJ2-2; TRBD1 matches at 7 bases. The CDR3 covers 15 residues. Germline CDR1 reads MNHEY; CDR2 reads SMNVEV (reference sequence). V lost 1 base, J lost 4 bases, and 3 bases stayed unmatched. The CDR3 DNA follows: TGTGCCAGCAGTTTATGGGGACAGTCCACCGGGGAGCTGTTTTTT. Amino acid sequence: CASSLWGQSTGELFF.

The rearrangement links TRBV5-4 to TRBJ2-2; tentative D call: TRBD2 (6 bases). Trimming shortened V by 6 bases and J by 7 bases, and 19 bases separated the two germline ends. Germline values: CDR1 SGHNT, CDR2 YYREEE (reference sequence). This CDR3 has 15 residues. CDR3 residues: CASNNVRGGGGELFF. In nucleotides, the CDR3 is TGTGCCAGCAACAACGTGCGGGGCGGTGGCGGGGAGCTGTTTTTT.

V gene TRBV5-4 combines with J gene TRBJ2-2; possibly TRBD2 for D (5 bases). Trimming pared 0 bases from V and 2 bases from J, leaving 8 bases between. The CDR3 consists of 15 residues. Germline V CDR1 and CDR2: SGHNT, YYREEE (reference sequence). The CDR3 here is CASSLGAVNTGELFF. CDR3 nucleotides: TGTGCCAGCAGCTTGGGAGCGGTCAACACCGGGGAGCTGTTTTTT.

The chain joins TRBV6-5 to TRBJ1-2, with D possibly TRBD1 on 5 matching bases. CDR3 size: 14 residues. With 6 bases removed from V and 0 bases from J, the gap between germline ends came to 11 bases. CDR1 and CDR2 from the germline V gene are MNHEY and SVGAGI. The CDR3 reads CASSPETANYGYTF. In DNA form, the CDR3 reads TGTGCCAGCAGCCCCGAGACAGCTAACTATGGCTACACCTTC.

The CDR3 nucleotides read TGTGCCAGCACCCCAGCGGTGAGCTGGCATGAGCAGTTCTTC. Its protein is CASTPAVSWHEQFF. The chain is built from TRBV7-9 and TRBJ2-1, with D tentatively TRBD2 (5 bases). The germline V gene encodes CDR1 SEHNR and CDR2 FQNEAQ (reference sequence). Trimming shortened V by 7 bases and J by 8 bases, and 18 bases separated the two germline ends. The CDR3 totals 14 residues.

The chain employs TRBV2 and TRBJ1-5, with 8 positions matching TRBD1. V shed 6 bases and J 6 bases; nucleotides not matched to a gene: 7. The CDR3 loop spans 14 amino acids. Per germline, CDR1 SNHLY and CDR2 FYNNEI. In nucleotides, the CDR3 is TGTGCCAGCAGCCCCGGACAGGGAGTTCAGCCCCAGCATTTT. Translated: CASSPGQGVQPQHF.

CDR3 bases: TGTGCCAGCAGCGTAGAGGCAGGGATTAATGAAAAACTGTTTTTT. As protein: CASSVEAGINEKLFF. The chain recombines TRBV9 with TRBJ1-4; a possible D gene is TRBD1 (5 bases). From germline, CDR1 is SGDLS and CDR2 YYNGEE. This CDR3 spans 15 amino acids. V shed 0 bases and J shed 4 bases, with 10 bases lying between them.

This clone was observed once. The chain carries TRBV19 and TRBJ2-3; 10 bases line up with TRBD1. Germline V gives CDR1 LNHDA, CDR2 SQIVND (reference sequence). The V and J ends lost 3 bases and 3 bases, in that order; junction bases with no gene match: 3. The CDR3 spans 15 residues. CDR3 sequence reads: CASSIWDRGTDTQYF. DNA of the CDR3: TGTGCCAGTAGTATTTGGGACAGGGGTACAGATACGCAGTATTTT.

The V call is TRBV7-9, the J call TRBJ2-5, with D possibly TRBD2 on 5 matching bases. Germline V gives CDR1 SEHNR, CDR2 FQNEAQ (reference sequence). The CDR3 has 15 amino acids. Deletions cut 7 bases from V and 3 bases from J, with 18 bases between. The CDR3 spells CASTLYPGSEETQYF. The CDR3 DNA sequence: TGTGCCAGCACTTTATATCCGGGGTCGGAAGAGACCCAGTACTTC.

CDR3 DNA sequence: TGTGCCAGCAGCGTAGGGGCAGGGCCTGCACTAAATCAGCCCCAGCATTTT. This encodes CASSVGAGPALNQPQHF. The genes are TRBV9 and TRBJ1-5, with D perhaps matching TRBD1 (5 bases). Looked up from germline, CDR1 is SGDLS and CDR2 is YYNGEE. The V end lost 0 bases, the J end lost 4 bases, and 17 bases lay between the germline ends. The CDR3 totals 17 residues.

CDR3 sequence reads: CATRSTGADSPLHF. The CDR3 coding sequence is TGTGCCACCCGATCGACAGGGGCGGACTCACCCCTCCACTTT. The gene calls are TRBV19 and TRBJ1-6, with TRBD1 identical over 8 bases. Germline CDR1 reads LNHDA; CDR2 reads SQIVND (reference sequence). The CDR3 consists of 14 residues. V dropped 10 bases and J dropped 10; count of bases not matched to a gene: 12.

The chain links TRBV18 to TRBJ1-5; TRBD1 matches at 7 bases. V shed 4 bases, J shed 5 bases, and the junction held 8 bases outside the gene matches. The germline V gene has CDR1 KGHSH and CDR2 LQKENI. The CDR3 covers 15 residues. The CDR3 is CASSQDRDPYQPQHF. For the CDR3, the DNA is TGTGCCAGCTCACAAGACAGGGACCCCTATCAGCCCCAGCATTTT.

The chain joins TRBV4-2 to TRBJ1-5, with D possibly matching TRBD1 (6 bases). The CDR3 is made up of 15 amino acids. CDR1 is LGHNA and CDR2 is YNFKEQ in the germline V gene. V was pared by 0 bases and J by 6 bases, with 12 bases between. The CDR3 spells CASSQEGAGAQPQHF. For the CDR3, the DNA is TGTGCCAGCAGCCAAGAGGGGGCGGGGGCTCAGCCCCAGCATTTT.

V and J are TRBV5-1 and TRBJ2-3; possible D gene TRBD1, 5 bases. The ends were cut back, 6 bases at V and 1 base at J, with 9 bases in the middle. Germline assignment: CDR1 SGHRS and CDR2 YFSETQ. This CDR3 is built from 13 residues. The CDR3 is CASTPGRTDTQYF. In DNA form, the CDR3 reads TGCGCCAGCACGCCAGGGCGCACAGATACGCAGTATTTT.

The CDR3 loop is CASSLTSEHEQFF. The DNA for the CDR3 is TGCGCCAGCAGCTTGACTAGCGAACATGAGCAGTTCTTC. V gene TRBV5-1 combines with J gene TRBJ2-1; 7 nucleotides line up with TRBD2. The CDR3 is made up of 13 amino acids. After removal of 1 base from V and 8 bases from J, the junction contained 3 bases not matched to a gene. The germline gives CDR1 SGHRS, CDR2 YFSETQ.

The rearrangement uses TRBV5-4 and TRBJ2-1; TRBD2 is a possible D gene (7 bases). This CDR3 is 14 amino acids long. Germline CDR1 is SGHNT and CDR2 is YYREEE (reference sequence). Trimming left V 4 bases short and J 2 bases short, with 10 bases between. This CDR3 reads CASSRGAAYNEQFF. In DNA form, the CDR3 reads TGTGCCAGCAGCCGGGGGGCCGCCTACAATGAGCAGTTCTTC.

This clone has a single count. This chain links TRBV5-1 with TRBJ2-7, with 12 bases that match TRBD2. Germline V CDR1 and CDR2: SGHRS, YFSETQ. After removal of 2 bases from V and 0 bases from J, the junction contained 6 bases not matched to a gene. This CDR3 is built from 17 residues. CDR3 in amino acids: CASSLGLAGLSSYEQYF. In DNA form, the CDR3 reads TGCGCCAGCAGCTTAGGACTAGCGGGGCTTAGCTCCTACGAGCAGTACTTC.

The chain employs TRBV15 and TRBJ2-7; D is possibly TRBD1 (5 bases). Trimming stripped 0 bases from V and 1 base from J, with 22 bases between. The CDR3 extends over 19 amino acids. Germline V gene data show CDR1 as LNHNV and CDR2 as YYDKDF (reference sequence). CDR3 nucleotide sequence: TGTGCCACCAGCAGAGAATCTCTTGGCTGGGGCCAAGCGTCCTACGAGCAGTACTTC. Its translation is CATSRESLGWGQASYEQYF. Based on the CDR3 plus reference TRBV15 and TRBJ2-7, the full variable domain is DAMVIQNPRYQVTQFGKPVTLSCSQTLNHNVMYWYQQKSSQAPKLLFHYYDKDFNNEADTPDNFQSRRPNTSFCFLDIRSPGLGDTAMYLCATSRESLGWGQASYEQYFGPGTRLTVT.

The chain has TRBV9 and TRBJ1-6, with TRBD1 as a possible D gene (6 bases). The CDR3 covers 17 residues. In germline, CDR1 is SGDLS, CDR2 YYNGEE. Trimming removed 2 bases at V and 0 bases at J, with 12 bases between. In DNA form, the CDR3 reads TGTGCCAGCAGCGTGGTCCCGGACAGCTCCTATAATTCACCCCTCCACTTT. Its translation: CASSVVPDSSYNSPLHF.

V gene TRBV6-5 combines with J gene TRBJ2-7, with a tentative D call TRBD2 (7 bases). With 6 bases removed from V and 0 bases from J, the gap between germline ends came to 15 bases. Germline CDR1 is MNHEY and CDR2 is SVGAGI. The CDR3 covers 15 residues. CDR3 sequence: CASSLTGGLSYEQYF. CDR3 coding DNA: TGTGCCAGCAGCCTCACGGGGGGCCTCTCCTACGAGCAGTACTTC.

This clone came up a few times. The chain couples TRBV10-2 to TRBJ2-1, with D perhaps TRBD2 (6 bases). The length of the CDR3 is 14 residues. V dropped 3 bases and J dropped 8 bases, with 14 bases sitting between them. Germline CDR1 is WSHSY and CDR2 is SAAADI. The CDR3 region has the DNA TGCGCCAGCAGTGATAGAGGACTACGGGATGAGCAGTTCTTC. It specifies CASSDRGLRDEQFF.

The rearrangement uses TRBV4-2 and TRBJ1-3; 7 bases agree with TRBD1. The V gene's germline CDR1 is LGHNA and CDR2 YNFKEQ. This CDR3 has 17 residues. V gave up 3 bases and J gave up 2 bases; unmatched junction bases: 10. The CDR3 region is CASSQSTGIGAGNTIYF. The CDR3 nucleotides read TGTGCCAGCAGCCAGTCGACAGGGATCGGCGCTGGAAACACCATATATTTT.

This clone was recorded only once. The rearrangement links TRBV2 to TRBJ1-4; 7 bases align to TRBD1. V was clipped by 4 bases and J by 3 bases; unmatched bases: 5. Germline V gives CDR1 SNHLY, CDR2 FYNNEI. This CDR3 contains 15 residues. The CDR3 DNA reads TGTGCCAGCAGTGCAACCGGGACAGCTAATGAAAAACTGTTTTTT. It specifies CASSATGTANEKLFF.

This rearrangement joins TRBV9 to TRBJ1-5, with D perhaps matching TRBD1 (6 bases). Per the germline V gene, CDR1 is SGDLS and CDR2 is YYNGEE. The CDR3 spans 15 residues. V was cut by 1 base and J by 3 bases, with 11 bases left in between. Here the CDR3 reads CASSVSGALNQPQHF. CDR3 DNA sequence: TGTGCCAGCAGCGTATCAGGGGCCCTCAATCAGCCCCAGCATTTT.

As DNA, the CDR3 is TGTGCCTGGAGTCCCAGATCCGGGGAGCTGTTTTTT. Amino acids: CAWSPRSGELFF. This chain uses TRBV30 with TRBJ2-2; D gene ambiguous. This CDR3 is 12 amino acids long. Germline-derived CDR1 and CDR2 are GTSNPN and SVGIG (reference sequence). The V and J ends lost 2 bases and 6 bases respectively, with 7 bases between them.